Sequencing of this TCR beta chain was carried out in a study of T cell changes during pregnancy in multiple sclerosis. This clone was seen just once. Clones were sequenced by immunoSEQ multiplex PCR, and TCRdb holds only the in-frame ones, with some missing. Of over 50,000 clones detected, just over 90% appear once; the ten largest clones hold around 2.1%. V was clipped by 6 bases and J by 6 bases, with 18 bases between them. Per the germline V gene, CDR1 is KGHSH and CDR2 is LQKENI. The CDR3 is made up of 14 amino acids. This TCR was recovered from a female donor in good health, enrolled as a control in a pregnancy study. The material was peripheral blood, obtained in the first trimester of pregnancy. This rearrangement joins TRBV18 to TRBJ2-7; no clear D. CDR3 loop: CASSFDPGLGEQYF. The CDR3 DNA follows: TGTGCCAGCTCCTTCGACCCAGGTCTGGGCGAGCAGTACTTC.